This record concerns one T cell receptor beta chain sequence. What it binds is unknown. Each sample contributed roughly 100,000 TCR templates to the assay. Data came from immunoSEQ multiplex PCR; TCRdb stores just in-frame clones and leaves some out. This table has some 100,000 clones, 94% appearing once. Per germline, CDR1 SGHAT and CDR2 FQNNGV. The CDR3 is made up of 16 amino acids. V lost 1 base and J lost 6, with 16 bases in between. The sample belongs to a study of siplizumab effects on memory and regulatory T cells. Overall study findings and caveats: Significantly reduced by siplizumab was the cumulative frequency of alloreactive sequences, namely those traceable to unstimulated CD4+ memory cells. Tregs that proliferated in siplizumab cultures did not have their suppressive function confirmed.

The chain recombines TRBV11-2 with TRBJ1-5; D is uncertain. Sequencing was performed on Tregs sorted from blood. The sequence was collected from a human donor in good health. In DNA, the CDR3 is TGTGCCAGCAGCTTAGGGGTGGGCCCATCCGGTCAGCCCCAGCATTTT. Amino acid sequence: CASSLGVGPSGQPQHF.